This record covers a single T cell receptor (beta chain). Its specificity is not known. The CDR3 sequence is 13 residues long. Germline V gene lookup returns CDR1 DFQATT and CDR2 SNEGSKA (reference sequence). This sample is drawn from a study of monozygotic twins with inflammatory bowel disease. Findings and caveats of the study: What may have added variability to patient repertoires is that immunosuppressive treatments differed. Especially where disease activity was present, IBD patients had fewer clonotypes in common with others than healthy twins did.

Investigators made cDNA in eight separate reactions per sample. TCRdb re-called the 5' RACE reads and shows each CDR3 protein once, DNA omitted. The specimen's table records a few hundred thousand distinct CDR3 sequences. V and J are TRBV20-1 and TRBJ2-5; the D call of TRBD2 rests on TCRdb alone, since no DNA is present to check it. Sequencing was done on a sample of blood. The clonotype originates from a human donor with ulcerative colitis or Crohn's disease, or a healthy co-twin of an affected twin (not recorded which). Here the CDR3 reads CSATGTTPETQYF.